The sequence of this T cell receptor beta chain was determined in a study of cytomegalovirus exposure and HLA in healthy donors. At the level of the study: Genotyping of under 500 donors showed that 80% to 90% belonged to the Caucasian-associated ancestry cluster. Study-wide results and limits: For most subjects, TCR beta sequences were reported to predict HLA-A and HLA-B alleles with accuracy. Researchers catalogued roughly 170 TCR beta chains as cytomegalovirus-associated. The likely origin of a cluster of highly shared sequence variants was a sequencing artifact.

Primers for the PCR totalled 60 Vbeta and 13 Jbeta. Generated by immunoSEQ multiplex PCR, the TCRdb table keeps only in-frame clones and is missing some. The sample includes about 300,000 clones, roughly 85% of them seen just once. A note on this clone: Its specificity is unknown.

The CDR3 has 17 amino acids. In germline, CDR1 is KGHSH, CDR2 LQKENI. V was pared by 3 bases and J by 2 bases, with 7 bases of the junction left unmatched. This clonotype was obtained from a middle-aged man in good health and CMV-seropositive. Specimen: PBMCs. The chain uses TRBV18 and TRBJ2-6; 7 bases fit TRBD2. CDR3 bases: TGTGCCAGCTCACCCCTCGGGGAGGGTGCTGGGGCCAACGTCCTGACTTTC. It encodes CASSPLGEGAGANVLTF.